These T cell receptor beta chains were read from a single sample in a study of T cell responses to AZD1222 COVID-19 vaccine. Measured with immunoSEQ multiplex PCR; TCRdb has only the in-frame clones, and not every one. The sample shows over 130,000 clones, approximately 91% of them seen only once. This specimen consisted of peripheral blood, obtained on day 0 of AZD1222 vaccination. The receptors shown here come from an adult in good health. The CDR3 runs from the conserved cysteine through the conserved F or W. Each record gives: clone size, D gene, J gene, V gene, CDR3 protein, CDR3 DNA. A D gene is named only where the DNA matches it firmly. Clone size is shown for a subset of rows, as once, few, many or a class of expanded clone.

>-|-|TRBJ1-2|TRBV28
CASSSTSGYTF
TGTGCCAGCAGCTCGACTTCAGGCTACACCTTC
>-|-|TRBJ2-5|TRBV12-5
CASGLVPLALDTPGTQYF
TGTGCTAGTGGTTTGGTACCATTAGCGCTCGATACCCCCGGGACCCAGTACTTC
>-|-|TRBJ1-3|TRBV9
CASSVDTSGNTIYF
TGTGCCAGCAGCGTAGACACCTCTGGAAACACCATATATTTT
>-|-|TRBJ1-6|TRBV30
CAWRLTSSPLHF
TGTGCCTGGAGACTAACGTCTTCACCCCTCCACTTT
>-|-|TRBJ1-2|TRBV2
CASSDRGNYYGYTF
TGTGCCAGCAGTGACAGGGGCAACTACTATGGCTACACCTTC
>-|TRBD2|TRBJ2-3|TRBV4-2
CASSLRLARSTDTQYF
TGTGCCAGCAGCCTTCGACTAGCGAGGAGCACAGATACGCAGTATTTT
>-|TRBD1|TRBJ1-2|TRBV4-1
CASSQVVQRDRGKNYGYTF
TGCGCCAGCAGCCAAGTTGTCCAGCGAGACAGGGGAAAAAACTATGGCTACACCTTC
>once|TRBD2|TRBJ2-3|TRBV7-3
CASSLGLAGTDTQYF
TGTGCCAGCAGCTTAGGGCTAGCGGGCACAGATACGCAGTATTTT
>-|-|TRBJ1-1|TRBV6-5
CASSYSTWTPNTEAFF
TGTGCCAGCAGTTACTCGACGTGGACACCGAACACTGAAGCTTTCTTT
>-|-|TRBJ2-3|TRBV5-1
CASSFTGVPVDTQYF
TGCGCCAGCAGCTTCACGGGAGTACCTGTAGATACGCAGTATTTT
>-|-|TRBJ2-1|TRBV5-8
CASSGGLGSYNEQFF
TGTGCCAGCAGCGGGGGCTTGGGATCCTACAATGAGCAGTTCTTC
>-|-|TRBJ2-1|TRBV18
CASSPRVRGYNEQFF
TGTGCCAGCTCACCCCGGGTACGGGGCTACAATGAGCAGTTCTTC
>-|TRBD2|TRBJ2-1|TRBV15
CATSRAKREYNEQFF
TGTGCCACCAGCAGAGCCAAGCGGGAGTACAATGAGCAGTTCTTC
>-|-|TRBJ1-5|TRBV6-5
CASSSDSPGEQPQHF
TGTGCCAGCAGCAGCGACAGCCCAGGGGAACAGCCCCAGCATTTT
>-|TRBD1|TRBJ2-1|TRBV3-1/TRBV3-2
CASSDRRTYGTGPYNEQFF
TGTGCCAGCAGCGATCGGAGAACCTACGGGACAGGGCCGTACAATGAGCAGTTCTTC
>-|-|TRBJ2-7|TRBV29-1
CSVEVHSDGYEQYF
TGCAGCGTTGAAGTACACTCGGACGGCTACGAGCAGTACTTC
>-|TRBD1|TRBJ1-2|TRBV12-5
CASGGQGGGYTF
TGTGCTAGTGGCGGACAGGGTGGAGGCTACACCTTC
>-|TRBD2|TRBJ2-1|TRBV11-2
CASSSVAGTSYNEQFF
TGTGCCAGCAGCTCCGTAGCGGGGACGTCCTACAATGAGCAGTTCTTC
>-|TRBD2|TRBJ2-3|TRBV7-9
CASSPGLAVWVPPDTQYF
TGTGCCAGCAGCCCTGGACTAGCGGTATGGGTCCCACCAGATACGCAGTATTTT
>-|TRBD2|TRBJ2-1|TRBV9
CASSVSTPGLAGGRSYNEQFF
TGTGCCAGCAGCGTGAGTACCCCGGGACTAGCGGGAGGTCGGTCCTACAATGAGCAGTTCTTC
>-|-|TRBJ1-3|TRBV6-5
CASTLEVSGNTIYF
TGTGCCAGCACACTCGAGGTGTCTGGAAACACCATATATTTT
>-|-|TRBJ1-5|TRBV28
CASSLPLSNQPQHF
TGTGCCAGCAGTCTCCCCCTTAGCAATCAGCCCCAGCATTTT
>-|-|TRBJ1-3|TRBV9
CASSSDGTSGNTIYF
TGTGCCAGCAGCTCCGACGGGACCTCTGGAAACACCATATATTTT
>-|-|TRBJ1-1|TRBV27
CASSFTLLTGLGTEAFF
TGTGCCAGCAGTTTTACCCTCTTAACAGGGTTGGGCACTGAAGCTTTCTTT
>-|-|TRBJ1-5|TRBV11-2
CASWLRTDERGNQPQHF
TGTGCCAGCTGGCTACGGACTGACGAAAGGGGCAATCAGCCCCAGCATTTT
>-|TRBD1|TRBJ2-1|TRBV27
CASSPGTVNYEQFF
TGTGCCAGCAGTCCCGGGACAGTCAACTATGAGCAGTTCTTC
>-|-|TRBJ1-1|TRBV10-3
CAISGANLRAFF
TGTGCCATCAGTGGGGCTAATCTAAGGGCTTTCTTT
>-|-|TRBJ2-5|TRBV2
CASSPAISPQETQYF
TGTGCCAGCAGTCCTGCTATTAGCCCTCAAGAGACCCAGTACTTC
>-|-|TRBJ2-1|TRBV27
CASRNPGASTYNEQFF
TGTGCCAGCAGGAACCCAGGGGCTAGCACCTACAATGAGCAGTTCTTC
>once|-|TRBJ2-3|TRBV7-8
CASSGGGTRPRTDTQYF
TGTGCCAGCAGCGGGGGGGGGACAAGGCCCCGCACAGATACGCAGTATTTT
>-|-|TRBJ2-1|TRBV18
CASSVGQYNEQFF
TGTGCCAGCTCAGTCGGACAGTACAATGAGCAGTTCTTC
>-|-|TRBJ1-2|TRBV4-1
CASSPDRISGTGGYTF
TGCGCCAGCAGCCCGGATAGGATATCTGGGACCGGGGGCTACACCTTC
>-|-|TRBJ1-2|TRBV10-3
CAISADRMTDSNYGYTF
TGTGCCATCAGTGCCGATCGAATGACAGACTCTAACTATGGCTACACCTTC
>-|-|TRBJ1-4|TRBV11-2
CASSPTAGNEKLFF
TGTGCCAGCAGCCCAACGGCGGGTAATGAAAAACTGTTTTTT
>-|-|TRBJ1-1|TRBV2
CASRENSAGTEAFF
TGTGCCAGCAGGGAAAACAGCGCCGGCACTGAAGCTTTCTTT
>-|-|TRBJ1-1|TRBV11-2
CATTSLVPTEAFF
TGTGCCACTACCTCTTTGGTACCCACTGAAGCTTTCTTT
>-|-|TRBJ1-1|TRBV29-1
CSARRQGTEAFF
TGCAGCGCAAGGAGGCAGGGAACTGAAGCTTTCTTT
>-|TRBD1|TRBJ1-6|TRBV4-2
CASSQGAGGNSPLHF
TGTGCCAGCAGCCAAGGGGCAGGGGGTAATTCACCCCTCCACTTT
>-|-|TRBJ1-4|TRBV7-9
CASSLTTGGSEKLFF
TGTGCCAGCAGCTTGACGACAGGCGGTAGTGAAAAACTGTTTTTT
>-|-|TRBJ1-1|TRBV25-1
CASSPTPNTEAFF
TGTGCCAGCAGCCCGACACCGAACACTGAAGCTTTCTTT
>-|-|TRBJ2-3|TRBV2
CASSPDRSRADTQYF
TGTGCCAGCAGTCCCGACAGATCACGGGCAGATACGCAGTATTTT
>once|-|TRBJ1-1|TRBV30
CAWRPRGRGLNTEAFF
TGTGCCTGGAGACCCCGGGGACGGGGTCTGAACACTGAAGCTTTCTTT
>once|TRBD1|TRBJ2-7|TRBV11-2
CASSPDRGREQYF
TGTGCCAGCAGCCCCGACAGGGGGCGCGAGCAGTACTTC
>-|-|TRBJ1-6|TRBV30
CAWSAGPLLHF
TGTGCCTGGAGTGCCGGGCCACTACTCCACTTT
>-|-|TRBJ2-3|TRBV3-1/TRBV3-2
CASSLWGEADTQYF
TGTGCCAGCAGCCTATGGGGGGAGGCAGATACGCAGTATTTT
>-|-|TRBJ2-7|TRBV7-8
CASSHPPYEQYF
TGTGCCAGCAGCCACCCCCCATACGAGCAGTACTTC
>-|-|TRBJ2-1|TRBV7-6
CASSSPAGGGIYNEQFF
TGTGCCAGCAGCTCACCCGCTGGAGGCGGTATATACAATGAGCAGTTCTTC
>-|TRBD2|TRBJ2-7|TRBV5-4
CASSFEGGTYEQYF
TGTGCCAGCAGCTTTGAGGGAGGGACCTACGAGCAGTACTTC
>-|-|TRBJ2-1|TRBV5-4
CASSGAYREQFF
TGTGCCAGCAGCGGGGCCTATAGGGAGCAGTTCTTC
>once|-|TRBJ1-3|TRBV5-1
CASSLGQTGDSGNTIYF
TGCGCCAGCAGCTTGGGACAGACAGGTGATTCTGGAAACACCATATATTTT
>-|TRBD1|TRBJ2-1|TRBV2
CASSGQGHEQFF
TGTGCCAGCAGTGGACAGGGGCATGAGCAGTTCTTC
>-|TRBD1|TRBJ2-1|TRBV10-1
CASSEGQGSLGNEQFF
TGCGCCAGCAGTGAGGGACAGGGCAGTTTAGGCAATGAGCAGTTCTTC
>-|-|TRBJ2-7|TRBV9
CASSPGRSPTYEQYF
TGTGCCAGCAGCCCAGGGCGGTCCCCCACCTACGAGCAGTACTTC
>-|-|TRBJ2-1|TRBV6-5
CASSYSGSNNEQFF
TGTGCCAGCAGTTACTCGGGCAGTAACAATGAGCAGTTCTTC
>-|-|TRBJ2-7|TRBV4-1
CASSQTGSYEQYF
TGCGCCAGCAGCCAAACAGGGTCCTACGAGCAGTACTTC